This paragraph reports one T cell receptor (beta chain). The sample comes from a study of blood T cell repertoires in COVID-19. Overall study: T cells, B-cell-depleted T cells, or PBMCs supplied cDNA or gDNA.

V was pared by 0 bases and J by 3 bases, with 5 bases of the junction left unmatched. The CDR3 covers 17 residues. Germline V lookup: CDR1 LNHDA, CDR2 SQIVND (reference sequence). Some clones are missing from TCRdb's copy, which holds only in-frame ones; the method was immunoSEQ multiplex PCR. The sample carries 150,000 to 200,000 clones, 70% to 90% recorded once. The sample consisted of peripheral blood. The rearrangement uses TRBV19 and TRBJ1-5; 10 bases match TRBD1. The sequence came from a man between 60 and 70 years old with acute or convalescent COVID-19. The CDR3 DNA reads TGTGCCAGTAGTATAGAGACAGGGGGCGGGTTCAATCAGCCCCAGCATTTT. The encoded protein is CASSIETGGGFNQPQHF.